This TCR beta chain was profiled in a study of blood T cell repertoires in COVID-19. Assay used: immunoSEQ multiplex PCR; TCRdb lists only in-frame clones, some missing. The table records 150,000 to 200,000 clones, around four fifths of them present only once. The CDR3 is made up of 14 amino acids. Trimming cost V 0 bases and J 4 bases, with 9 bases left between them. The germline V gene has CDR1 LGHNA and CDR2 YSLEER. The origin of this receptor is a man aged 70-80 years who had recovered from COVID-19. The specimen was peripheral blood. The chain combines TRBV4-3 with TRBJ1-1; no definite D call. The CDR3 spells CASSQDGAATEAFF. CDR3 bases: TGCGCCAGCAGCCAAGACGGAGCGGCCACTGAAGCTTTCTTT.